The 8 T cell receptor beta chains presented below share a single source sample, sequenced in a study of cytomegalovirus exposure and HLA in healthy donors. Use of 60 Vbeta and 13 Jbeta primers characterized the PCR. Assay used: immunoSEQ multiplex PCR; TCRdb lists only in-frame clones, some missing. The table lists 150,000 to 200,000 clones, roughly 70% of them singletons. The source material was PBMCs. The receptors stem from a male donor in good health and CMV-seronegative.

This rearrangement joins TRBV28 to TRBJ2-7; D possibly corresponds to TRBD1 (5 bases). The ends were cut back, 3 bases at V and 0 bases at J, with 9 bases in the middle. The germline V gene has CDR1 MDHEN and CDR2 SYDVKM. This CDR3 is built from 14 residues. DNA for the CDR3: TGTGCCAGCAGTTTGGGGCCTAGCTCCTACGAGCAGTACTTC. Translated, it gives CASSLGPSSYEQYF. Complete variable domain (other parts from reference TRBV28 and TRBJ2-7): DVKVTQSSRYLVKRTGEKVFLECVQDMDHENMFWYRQDPGLGLRLIYFSYDVKMKEKGDIPEGYSVSREKKERFSLILESASTNQTSMYLCASSLGPSSYEQYFGPGTRLTVT.

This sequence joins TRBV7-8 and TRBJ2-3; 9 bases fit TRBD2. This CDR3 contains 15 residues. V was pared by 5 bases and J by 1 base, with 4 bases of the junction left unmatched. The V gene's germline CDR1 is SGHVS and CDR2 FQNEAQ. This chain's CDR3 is CASSRGGGGTDTQYF. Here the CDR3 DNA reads TGTGCCAGCAGCCGCGGGGGGGGCGGCACAGATACGCAGTATTTT.

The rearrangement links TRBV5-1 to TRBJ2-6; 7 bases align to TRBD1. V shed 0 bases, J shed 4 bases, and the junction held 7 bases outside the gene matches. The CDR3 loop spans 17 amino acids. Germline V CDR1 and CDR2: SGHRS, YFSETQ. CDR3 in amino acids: CASSLDRGISGANVLTF. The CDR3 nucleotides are TGCGCCAGCAGCTTGGACAGGGGAATCTCCGGGGCCAACGTCCTGACTTTC.

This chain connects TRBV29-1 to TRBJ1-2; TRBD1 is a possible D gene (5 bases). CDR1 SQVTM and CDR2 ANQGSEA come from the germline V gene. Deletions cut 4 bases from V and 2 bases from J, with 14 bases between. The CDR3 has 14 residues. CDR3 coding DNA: TGCAGCGTTGCGGGGGACTATTCGAACTATGGCTACACCTTC. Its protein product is CSVAGDYSNYGYTF.

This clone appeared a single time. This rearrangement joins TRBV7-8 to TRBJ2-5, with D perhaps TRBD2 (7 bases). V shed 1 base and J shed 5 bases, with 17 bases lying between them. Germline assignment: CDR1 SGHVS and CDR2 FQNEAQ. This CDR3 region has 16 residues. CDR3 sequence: CASSLGGGRAGETQYF. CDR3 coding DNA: TGTGCCAGCAGCTTAGGAGGGGGGAGGGCTGGGGAGACCCAGTACTTC.

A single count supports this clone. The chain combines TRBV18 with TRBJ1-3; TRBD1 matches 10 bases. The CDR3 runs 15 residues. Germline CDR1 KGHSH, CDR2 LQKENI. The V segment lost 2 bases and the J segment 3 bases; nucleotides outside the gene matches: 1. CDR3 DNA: TGTGCCAGCTCACCAGGGACAGGGGATGGAAACACCATATATTTT. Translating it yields CASSPGTGDGNTIYF.

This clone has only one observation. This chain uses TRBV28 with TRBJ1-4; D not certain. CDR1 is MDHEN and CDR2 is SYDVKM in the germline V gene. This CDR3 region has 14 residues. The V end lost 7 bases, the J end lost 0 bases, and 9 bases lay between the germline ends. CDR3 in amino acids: CASTLSATNEKLFF. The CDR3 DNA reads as TGTGCCAGCACTCTTAGTGCAACTAATGAAAAACTGTTTTTT.

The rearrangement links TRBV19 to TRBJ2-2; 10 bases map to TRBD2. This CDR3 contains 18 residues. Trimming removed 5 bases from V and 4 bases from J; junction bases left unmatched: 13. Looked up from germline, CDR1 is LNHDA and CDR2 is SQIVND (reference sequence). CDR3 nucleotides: TGTGCCAGTAGTCTTCGGACTAGCGGCCTCGGGGGCACCGGGGAGCTGTTTTTT. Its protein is CASSLRTSGLGGTGELFF.